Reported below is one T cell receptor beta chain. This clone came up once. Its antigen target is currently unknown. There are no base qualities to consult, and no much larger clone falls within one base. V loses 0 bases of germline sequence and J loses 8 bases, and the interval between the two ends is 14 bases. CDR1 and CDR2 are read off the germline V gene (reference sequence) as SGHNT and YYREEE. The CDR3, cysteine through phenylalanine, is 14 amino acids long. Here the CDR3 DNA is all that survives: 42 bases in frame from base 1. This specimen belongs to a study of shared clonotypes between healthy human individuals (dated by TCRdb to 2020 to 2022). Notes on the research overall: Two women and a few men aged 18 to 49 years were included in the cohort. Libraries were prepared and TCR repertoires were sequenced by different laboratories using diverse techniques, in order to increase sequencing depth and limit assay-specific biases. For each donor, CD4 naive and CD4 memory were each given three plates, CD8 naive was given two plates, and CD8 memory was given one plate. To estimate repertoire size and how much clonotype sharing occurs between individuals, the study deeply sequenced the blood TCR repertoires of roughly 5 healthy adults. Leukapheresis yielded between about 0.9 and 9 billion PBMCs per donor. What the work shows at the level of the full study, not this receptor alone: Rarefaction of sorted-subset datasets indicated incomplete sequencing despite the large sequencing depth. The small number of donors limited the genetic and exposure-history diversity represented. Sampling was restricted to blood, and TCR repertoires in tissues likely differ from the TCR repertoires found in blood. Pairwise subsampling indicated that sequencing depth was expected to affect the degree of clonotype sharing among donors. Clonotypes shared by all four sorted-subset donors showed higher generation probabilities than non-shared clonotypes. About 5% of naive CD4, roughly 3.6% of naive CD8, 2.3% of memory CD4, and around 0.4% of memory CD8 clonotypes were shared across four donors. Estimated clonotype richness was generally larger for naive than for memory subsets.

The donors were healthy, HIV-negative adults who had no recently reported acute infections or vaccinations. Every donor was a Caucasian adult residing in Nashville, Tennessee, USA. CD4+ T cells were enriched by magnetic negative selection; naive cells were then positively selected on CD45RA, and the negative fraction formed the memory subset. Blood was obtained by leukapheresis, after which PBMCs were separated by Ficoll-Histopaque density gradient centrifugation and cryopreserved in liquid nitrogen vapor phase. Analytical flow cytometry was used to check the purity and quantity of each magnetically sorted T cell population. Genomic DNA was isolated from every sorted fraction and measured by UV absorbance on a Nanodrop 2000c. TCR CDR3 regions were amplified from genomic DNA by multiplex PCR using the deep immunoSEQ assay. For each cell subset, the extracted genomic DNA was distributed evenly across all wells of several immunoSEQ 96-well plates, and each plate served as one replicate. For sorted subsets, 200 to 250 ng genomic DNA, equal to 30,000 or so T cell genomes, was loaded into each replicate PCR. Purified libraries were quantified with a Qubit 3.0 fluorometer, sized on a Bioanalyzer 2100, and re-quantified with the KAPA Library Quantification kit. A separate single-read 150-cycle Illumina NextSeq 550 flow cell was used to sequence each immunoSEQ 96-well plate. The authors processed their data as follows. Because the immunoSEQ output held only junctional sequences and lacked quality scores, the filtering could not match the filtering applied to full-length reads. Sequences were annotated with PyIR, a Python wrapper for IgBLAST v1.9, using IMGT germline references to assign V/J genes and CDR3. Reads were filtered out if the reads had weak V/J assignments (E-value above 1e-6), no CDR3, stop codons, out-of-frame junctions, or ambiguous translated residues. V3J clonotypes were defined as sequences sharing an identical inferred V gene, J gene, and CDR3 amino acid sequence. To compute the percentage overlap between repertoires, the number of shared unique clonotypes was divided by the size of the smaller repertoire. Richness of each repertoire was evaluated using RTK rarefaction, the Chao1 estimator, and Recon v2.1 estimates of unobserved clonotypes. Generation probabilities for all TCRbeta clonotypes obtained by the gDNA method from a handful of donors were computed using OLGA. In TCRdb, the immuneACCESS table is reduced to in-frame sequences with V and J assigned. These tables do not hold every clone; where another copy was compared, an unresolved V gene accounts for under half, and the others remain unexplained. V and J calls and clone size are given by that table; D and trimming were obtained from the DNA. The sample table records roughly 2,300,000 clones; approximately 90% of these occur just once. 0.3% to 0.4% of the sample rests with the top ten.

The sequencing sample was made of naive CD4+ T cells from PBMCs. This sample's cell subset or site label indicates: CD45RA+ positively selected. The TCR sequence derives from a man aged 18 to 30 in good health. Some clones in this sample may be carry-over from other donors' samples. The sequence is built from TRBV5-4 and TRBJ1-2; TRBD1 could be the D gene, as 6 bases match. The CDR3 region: CASSLAQGGGGYTF. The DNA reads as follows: TGTGCCAGCAGCTTGGCCCAAGGAGGGGGAGGCTACACCTTC.